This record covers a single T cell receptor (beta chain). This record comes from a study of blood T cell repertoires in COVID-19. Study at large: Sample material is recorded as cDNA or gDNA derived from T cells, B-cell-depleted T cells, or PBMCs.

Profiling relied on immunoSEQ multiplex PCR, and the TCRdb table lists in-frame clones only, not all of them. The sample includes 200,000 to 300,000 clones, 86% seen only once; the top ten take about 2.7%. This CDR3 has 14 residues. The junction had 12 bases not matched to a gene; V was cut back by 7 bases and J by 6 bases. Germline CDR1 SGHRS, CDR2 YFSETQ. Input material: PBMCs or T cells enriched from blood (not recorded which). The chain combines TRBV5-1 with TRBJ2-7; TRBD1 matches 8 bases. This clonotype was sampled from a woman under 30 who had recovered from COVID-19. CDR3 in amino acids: CASGSDRGNGEQYF. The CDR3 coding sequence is TGCGCCAGCGGATCCGACAGGGGCAACGGCGAGCAGTACTTC.